The source of this T cell receptor (beta chain) is a study of synovial regulatory T cells in juvenile arthritis. In the study overall: Six patients were on methotrexate and three were untreated. Broader study findings: Synovial Treg CDR3 sequences overlapped more with iaTregs than other circulating Tregs.

The CDR3 runs to 19 residues. No DNA appears here. Per germline, CDR1 MDHEN and CDR2 SYDVKM. Points on this clone: Its antigen is not identified.

TCRdb's table, derived via immunoSEQ multiplex PCR, lists solely in-frame clones and lacks some. The table lists 9,500 to 10,000 clones. The 11 donors had active juvenile idiopathic arthritis, with 3 polyarticular and 8 oligoarticular cases. Median age 11.6 years (roughly 2.3-25); median disease duration about seven years (0.2-19.1). Sequenced: Treg cells from blood. Subset of the sample: remaining (HLA-DR-negative) circulating blood Treg cells. The rearrangement links TRBV28 to TRBJ2-6; TCRdb's D call, TRBD2, is unchecked because there is no DNA. The TCR sequence derives from a donor between 2 and 29 years old with juvenile idiopathic arthritis. The CDR3 sequence is CASSPFRRVPYSGANVLTF.